This T cell receptor (beta chain) is from a study of T cells in Graves' hyperthyroidism and ophthalmopathy. Amplification targeted TCR beta CDR3 regions from RNA transcripts. Using the HTBI primer set, a first-round RT-PCR was run on the TCR CDR3. TCRdb re-called the multiplex PCR reads with MiXCR, one entry per CDR3 protein. The sample lists around 300,000 distinct CDR3 sequences; about 25% were seen once. The junction had 9 bases not matched to a gene; V was cut back by 5 bases and J by 0 bases. Germline V CDR1 and CDR2: SNHLY, FYNNEI. The CDR3 covers 19 residues. Fresh peripheral blood, 10 ml, yielded the PBMCs.

The receptor's source is a man aged 40-55 years with Graves' hyperthyroidism that later progressed to Graves' ophthalmopathy. The specimen was blood. J is TRBJ2-4 and V is TRBV2; 14 nucleotides line up with TRBD2. The CDR3 bases are TGTGCCAGCAGTCATGGGGGACTAGCGGGAGATGCAGCCAAAAACATTCAGTACTTC. Translating it yields CASSHGGLAGDAAKNIQYF.